These T cell receptor beta chains were read from a single sample in a study of cytomegalovirus exposure and HLA in healthy donors. The repertoire was sequenced with immunoSEQ multiplex PCR; TCRdb's copy has only in-frame clones and lacks some. The repertoire consists of under 200,000 clones, with around 80% occurring once and the leading ten covering more than 1.5%. Sequencing input: PBMCs. The origin of the receptors is a man aged 18 to 29 in good health and CMV-seronegative. Each CDR3 is given with its conserved first and last residue. D genes are given only for firm matches. Clone size is stated in some rows and not others, as once, few, many or a class when expanded.

V gene: TRBV9; CDR3 length: 15; clone size: -; D gene: TRBD1; J gene: TRBJ2-3; CDR3 DNA: TGTGCCAGCAGCGCCACGGGACAGAACACAGATACGCAGTATTTT; CDR3 protein: CASSATGQNTDTQYF
V gene: TRBV19; CDR3 length: 12; clone size: -; D gene: -; J gene: TRBJ2-7; CDR3 DNA: TGTGCCAGTGGGAGTGGTATTGGCGAGCAGTACTTC; CDR3 protein: CASGSGIGEQYF
V gene: TRBV4-2; CDR3 length: 16; clone size: few; D gene: -; J gene: TRBJ1-1; CDR3 DNA: TGTGCCAGCAGCCAAGTGGGGGGGGGCGAGGTCACTGAAGCTTTCTTT; CDR3 protein: CASSQVGGGEVTEAFF
V gene: TRBV4-3; CDR3 length: 13; clone size: -; D gene: -; J gene: TRBJ2-7; CDR3 DNA: TGCGCCAGCTCCGACCTGGGGGGCTACGAGCAGTACTTC; CDR3 protein: CASSDLGGYEQYF
V gene: TRBV28; CDR3 length: 12; clone size: once; D gene: -; J gene: TRBJ1-2; CDR3 DNA: TGTGCCACCCGCGGGACGGATTATGGCTACACCTTC; CDR3 protein: CATRGTDYGYTF
V gene: TRBV7-6; CDR3 length: 19; clone size: -; D gene: TRBD1; J gene: TRBJ1-3; CDR3 DNA: TGTGCCAGCAGCTTGGCCGGGACAGGGGCTGGACTCTCTGGAAACACCATATATTTT; CDR3 protein: CASSLAGTGAGLSGNTIYF
V gene: TRBV29-1; CDR3 length: 14; clone size: -; D gene: -; J gene: TRBJ1-1; CDR3 DNA: TGCAGCGTCGTACAGGCGGGGAGGCGGACTGAAGCTTTCTTT; CDR3 protein: CSVVQAGRRTEAFF
V gene: TRBV6-5; CDR3 length: 11; clone size: -; D gene: -; J gene: TRBJ1-2; CDR3 DNA: TGTGCCAGCGCGGAGGGACATGGCTACACCTTC; CDR3 protein: CASAEGHGYTF
V gene: TRBV5-5; CDR3 length: 14; clone size: -; D gene: TRBD1; J gene: TRBJ2-7; CDR3 DNA: TGTGCCAGCAGCTCCGACAGGGGGCGGTTCGAGCAGTACTTC; CDR3 protein: CASSSDRGRFEQYF
V gene: TRBV5-4; CDR3 length: 14; clone size: -; D gene: -; J gene: TRBJ2-3; CDR3 DNA: TGTGCCAGCAGCAGAACAGGGTTCACAGATACGCAGTATTTT; CDR3 protein: CASSRTGFTDTQYF
V gene: TRBV11-3; CDR3 length: 14; clone size: -; D gene: -; J gene: TRBJ1-3; CDR3 DNA: TGTGCCAGCAGCTTAGGGACAGCTGGAAACACCATATATTTT; CDR3 protein: CASSLGTAGNTIYF
V gene: TRBV27; CDR3 length: 13; clone size: -; D gene: -; J gene: TRBJ2-7; CDR3 DNA: TGTGCCAGCAGTTTTGGCCCTTCCTACGAGCAGTACTTC; CDR3 protein: CASSFGPSYEQYF
V gene: TRBV7-9; CDR3 length: 16; clone size: few; D gene: -; J gene: TRBJ2-2; CDR3 DNA: TGTGCCAGCAGCTTAGCGAGGACATTTAACACCGGGGAGCTGTTTTTT; CDR3 protein: CASSLARTFNTGELFF
V gene: TRBV27; CDR3 length: 14; clone size: -; D gene: -; J gene: TRBJ1-6; CDR3 DNA: TGTGCCAGCAGTTCCGGGACACGGAATTCACCCCTCCACTTT; CDR3 protein: CASSSGTRNSPLHF
V gene: TRBV11-2; CDR3 length: 13; clone size: -; D gene: -; J gene: TRBJ2-7; CDR3 DNA: TGTGCCAGCAGTCCACTGGTGAGCTACGAGCAGTACTTC; CDR3 protein: CASSPLVSYEQYF
V gene: TRBV6-5; CDR3 length: 15; clone size: few; D gene: -; J gene: TRBJ2-1; CDR3 DNA: TGTGCCAGCAGTTCTCGACATACCCTTTACAATGAGCAGTTCTTC; CDR3 protein: CASSSRHTLYNEQFF
V gene: TRBV28; CDR3 length: 16; clone size: -; D gene: -; J gene: TRBJ2-2; CDR3 DNA: TGTGCCAGCAGTCCCCGGTTTGGGGGGTATACCGGGGAGCTGTTTTTT; CDR3 protein: CASSPRFGGYTGELFF
V gene: TRBV28; CDR3 length: 16; clone size: once; D gene: -; J gene: TRBJ1-2; CDR3 DNA: TGTGCCAGCAGCCGGGGGGGACTCGAGGCTAACTATGGCTACACCTTC; CDR3 protein: CASSRGGLEANYGYTF
V gene: TRBV5-5; CDR3 length: 16; clone size: few; D gene: TRBD1; J gene: TRBJ1-5; CDR3 DNA: TGTGCCAGCAGCGAGGGACAGAACTCTAGCAATCAGCCCCAGCATTTT; CDR3 protein: CASSEGQNSSNQPQHF
V gene: TRBV7-6; CDR3 length: 19; clone size: once; D gene: TRBD2; J gene: TRBJ2-1; CDR3 DNA: TGTGCCAGCAGCTTAGGGTCAGGGACAGCGGGGGGCTGGTACAATGAGCAGTTCTTC; CDR3 protein: CASSLGSGTAGGWYNEQFF
V gene: TRBV6-5; CDR3 length: 14; clone size: -; D gene: -; J gene: TRBJ2-3; CDR3 DNA: TGTGCCAGCAGTTATGGCAGGGGGGAGGATACGCAGTATTTT; CDR3 protein: CASSYGRGEDTQYF
V gene: TRBV7-6; CDR3 length: 14; clone size: few; D gene: TRBD2; J gene: TRBJ2-1; CDR3 DNA: TGTGCCAGCAGCTTACGGGGGGCCTACAATGAGCAGTTCTTC; CDR3 protein: CASSLRGAYNEQFF
V gene: TRBV11-1; CDR3 length: 14; clone size: -; D gene: TRBD2; J gene: TRBJ2-7; CDR3 DNA: TGTGCCAGCAGCCTGACTAGCGAGTCCTACGAGCAGTACTTC; CDR3 protein: CASSLTSESYEQYF
V gene: TRBV5-1; CDR3 length: 15; clone size: -; D gene: -; J gene: TRBJ2-2; CDR3 DNA: TGCGCCAGCAGCTTGGGGTCGGGAGTTGGCGGGGAGCTGTTTTTT; CDR3 protein: CASSLGSGVGGELFF
V gene: TRBV10-3; CDR3 length: 11; clone size: -; D gene: TRBD2; J gene: TRBJ2-3; CDR3 DNA: TGTGCCATCGGGAGGGCAGATACGCAGTATTTT; CDR3 protein: CAIGRADTQYF
V gene: TRBV5-1; CDR3 length: 15; clone size: -; D gene: -; J gene: TRBJ1-4; CDR3 DNA: TGCGCCAGCAGCGGATTTGGGGAGACTAATGAAAAACTGTTTTTT; CDR3 protein: CASSGFGETNEKLFF
V gene: TRBV27; CDR3 length: 13; clone size: -; D gene: -; J gene: TRBJ1-2; CDR3 DNA: TGTGCCAGCAGTTTAAACCGGGGCTATGGCTACACCTTC; CDR3 protein: CASSLNRGYGYTF
V gene: TRBV11-2; CDR3 length: 15; clone size: -; D gene: TRBD1; J gene: TRBJ1-4; CDR3 DNA: TGTGCCAGCAGCTTAGAGGGGACAGGATTGGGAAAACTGTTTTTT; CDR3 protein: CASSLEGTGLGKLFF
V gene: TRBV9; CDR3 length: 15; clone size: -; D gene: TRBD1; J gene: TRBJ1-1; CDR3 DNA: TGTGCCAGCAGCGTAGAAGGACAGGGCGGCGCTGAAGCTTTCTTT; CDR3 protein: CASSVEGQGGAEAFF
V gene: TRBV4-1; CDR3 length: 16; clone size: -; D gene: -; J gene: TRBJ2-1; CDR3 DNA: TGCGCCAGCAGCCCCTCCTTGGCGGGATCCTACAATGAGCAGTTCTTC; CDR3 protein: CASSPSLAGSYNEQFF